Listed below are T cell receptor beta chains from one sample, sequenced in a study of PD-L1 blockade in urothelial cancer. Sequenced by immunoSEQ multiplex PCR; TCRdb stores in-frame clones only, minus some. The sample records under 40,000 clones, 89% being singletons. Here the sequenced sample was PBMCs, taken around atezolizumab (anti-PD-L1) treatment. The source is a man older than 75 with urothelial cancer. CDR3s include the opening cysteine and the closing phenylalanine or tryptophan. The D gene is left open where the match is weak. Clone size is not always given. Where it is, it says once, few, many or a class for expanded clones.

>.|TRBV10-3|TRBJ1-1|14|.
TGTGCCATCAGTGAGTCGTGGAGGGGCACTGAAGCTTTCTTT
CAISESWRGTEAFF
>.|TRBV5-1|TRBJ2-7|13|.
TGCGCCAGCAGCTTACTTACTAGCTCCGAGCAGTACTTC
CASSLLTSSEQYF
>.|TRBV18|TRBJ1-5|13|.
TGTGCCAGCTCAGCTGACTTGAATCAGCCCCAGCATTTT
CASSADLNQPQHF
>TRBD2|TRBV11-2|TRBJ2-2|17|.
TGTGCCAGCAGCTTTAGCGGGAGGCCTTCGTCCACCGGGGAGCTGTTTTTT
CASSFSGRPSSTGELFF
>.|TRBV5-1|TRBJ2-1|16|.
TGCGCCAGCAGCTTGGCGGTACTAGCCGATCACAATGAGCAGTTCTTC
CASSLAVLADHNEQFF
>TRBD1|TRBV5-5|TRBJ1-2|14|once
TGTGCCAGCAGCTTGGGACAGGGTTTTTTTGGCTACACCTTC
CASSLGQGFFGYTF
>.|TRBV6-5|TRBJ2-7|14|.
TGTGCCAGCAGCCCCCAGAGCAGGGCCTACGAGCAGTACTTC
CASSPQSRAYEQYF
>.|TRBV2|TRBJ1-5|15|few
TGTGCCAGCAGTATCAGAGCGGCTAGCAATCAGCCCCAGCATTTT
CASSIRAASNQPQHF
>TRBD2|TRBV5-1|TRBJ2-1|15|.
TGCGCCAGCAGCTTGTCTGGGATAGCGGGAGTTGAGCAGTTCTTC
CASSLSGIAGVEQFF
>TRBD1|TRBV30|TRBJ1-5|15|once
TGTGCCTGGAGGACTGGGACAGGGGCCCATCAGCCCCAGCATTTT
CAWRTGTGAHQPQHF
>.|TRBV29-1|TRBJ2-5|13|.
TGCAGCGTTAAAAGGGCAGGGCCCGAGACCCAGTACTTC
CSVKRAGPETQYF
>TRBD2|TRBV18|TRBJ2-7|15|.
TGTGCCAGCTCACCCTCTAGCGGGAGAGGCATCGAGCAGTACTTC
CASSPSSGRGIEQYF
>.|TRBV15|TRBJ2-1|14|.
TGTGCCACCAGCAGACCGATGGGAGGCAATGAGCAGTTCTTC
CATSRPMGGNEQFF
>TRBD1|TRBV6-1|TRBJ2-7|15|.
TGTGCCAGCAGGAGGGGGTTGACAGGGCGCTACGAGCAGTACTTC
CASRRGLTGRYEQYF
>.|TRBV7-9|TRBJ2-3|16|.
TGTGCCAGCAGCTTAACAGGGTTAAGGGGCACAGATACGCAGTATTTT
CASSLTGLRGTDTQYF
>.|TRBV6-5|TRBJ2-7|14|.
TGTGCCAGCAGTTTGACAGGAGGCTCCTACGAGCAGTACTTC
CASSLTGGSYEQYF